Included here is one TCR beta chain sequence, with context. The sample holds a few counts of this clonotype. Its antigen is still unknown. No base quality information exists; no much larger clone differs at one position. Libraries came from PCR. TCRdb shows the sequencer as Illumina HiSeq 2500. TCR library preparation used molecular barcoding, with unique molecular identifiers applied to normalize quantification of the TCRbeta repertoire. The raw public data were reprocessed by TCRdb itself: fastp quality trimming at Q25, MiXCR clonotype calling, in-frame beta chains only. When rows share a CDR3 protein, they turn into one entry using the most common DNA and genes. The sample table contains about 540,000 distinct CDR3 sequences; only one count was recorded for around 18% of them. The ten largest make up less than 4% of the sample. This specimen belongs to a study of T-cell reconstitution after alpha-beta-depleted transplantation in children (TCRdb year 2016). Some background on the complete study: T-cell immune reconstitution after TCRalphabeta/CD19-depleted allogeneic hematopoietic cell transplantation in children was quantitatively tracked in the study by means of TCR repertoire profiling.

CDR1 and CDR2 (SEHNR, FQNEAQ) derive from the germline V gene (reference sequence). Counted from cysteine to phenylalanine, this CDR3 has 15 amino acids. The entry retains the CDR3 DNA only, 45 bases that are in frame from base 1. Relative to germline, V is missing 5 bases and J is missing 1 base, with 7 bases of the junction outside any gene match. The rearrangement joined TRBV7-9 to TRBJ2-7, and 8 junction bases match TRBD2. Here the sequenced sample was PBMCs from the stem cell graft donor, taken from the stem cell graft. This TCR came from a human donor who donated a stem cell graft to a child with acute lymphoblastic leukemia. The CDR3 is CASSPRTSSSYEQYF. The DNA sequence is as follows: TGTGCCAGCAGCCCGCGGACTAGCAGTTCCTACGAGCAGTACTTC.